The rows below give T cell receptor beta chains drawn from one sample of a study of OX40 agonist ivuxolimab in advanced cancers. The data were produced by immunoSEQ multiplex PCR, yet TCRdb's version contains in-frame clones alone and is incomplete. Of 70,000 or so clones listed, roughly 90% are singletons. Sequences were derived from CD4+ or CD8+ T cells sorted from blood, sampled in a trial of the OX40 agonist ivuxolimab. These receptors all stem from an adult with an advanced solid tumor such as melanoma, head and neck, liver or kidney cancer. Each CDR3 is given with its conserved first and last residue.

CASSVRPGGGRNTGELFF | 18 | TRBJ2-2 | TRBV9
CASSYQGRAEQYF | 13 | TRBJ2-7 | TRBV28
CASSPAGQTSYEQYF | 15 | TRBJ2-7 | TRBV27
CASSPAETQYF | 11 | TRBJ2-5 | TRBV7-2
CASSFGVSPLHF | 12 | TRBJ1-6 | TRBV28
CASSPYDSVNQPQHF | 15 | TRBJ1-5 | TRBV27
CASSVEDQRSPLHF | 14 | TRBJ1-6 | TRBV9
CAWSHRGEKLFF | 12 | TRBJ1-4 | TRBV30
CASTHSGEGKDTQYF | 15 | TRBJ2-3 | TRBV27
CASSAGLGYGYTF | 13 | TRBJ1-2 | TRBV6-4
CASSRDRDLYQETQYF | 16 | TRBJ2-5 | TRBV19
CASTFGGEVNQPQHF | 15 | TRBJ1-5 | TRBV19
CASSATGITNEKLFF | 15 | TRBJ1-4 | TRBV2
CASSLMGTSTDTQYF | 15 | TRBJ2-3 | TRBV11-3
CASSLRGQGRNTEAFF | 16 | TRBJ1-1 | TRBV28
CASSDGSGNPSTDTQYF | 17 | TRBJ2-3 | TRBV10-1
CAIAPTSGTQSEQFF | 15 | TRBJ2-1 | TRBV10-3
CASSLGRGQDNNEQFF | 16 | TRBJ2-1 | TRBV11-3
CASRVLGASYNEQFF | 15 | TRBJ2-1 | TRBV27
CASISNPRTNYGYTF | 15 | TRBJ1-2 | TRBV6-5
CASSPGQGSRYGYTF | 15 | TRBJ1-2 | TRBV5-1
CASSRTGGSTGELFF | 15 | TRBJ2-2 | TRBV11-3
CASSFKGRHEQYF | 13 | TRBJ2-7 | TRBV23-1
CASSYVTGSFREQYF | 15 | TRBJ2-7 | TRBV28